The 30 T cell receptor beta chains presented below share a single source sample, sequenced in a study of cytomegalovirus exposure and HLA in healthy donors. TCRdb's table, derived via immunoSEQ multiplex PCR, lists solely in-frame clones and lacks some. This repertoire shows 70,000 to 80,000 clones, just under 95% found once; its top ten account for 3.2%. Sequenced sample: PBMCs. The receptors come from a woman under 30 in good health and CMV-seropositive.

This clone has just one count. The chain employs TRBV5-4 and TRBJ2-7, with no clear D. Per the germline V gene, CDR1 is SGHNT and CDR2 is YYREEE (reference sequence). The germline V and J ends were trimmed by 4 bases and 4 bases, with 12 bases remaining between them. The CDR3 loop spans 13 amino acids. CDR3 coding DNA: TGTGCCAGCAGCGGTGGAGTAACGTACGAGCAGTACTTC. Its translation is CASSGGVTYEQYF. Full variable domain (outside the CDR3, taken from reference TRBV5-4 and TRBJ2-7): ETGVTQSPTHLIKTRGQQVTLRCSSQSGHNTVSWYQQALGQGPQFIFQYYREEENGRGNFPPRFSGLQFPNYSSELNVNALELDDSALYLCASSGGVTYEQYFGPGTRLTVT.

The chain employs TRBV4-1 and TRBJ2-3; possible D gene TRBD2, 7 bases. The CDR3 consists of 20 residues. Trimming took off 1 base at V and 0 bases at J, with 23 bases between the two ends. Germline values: CDR1 MGHRA, CDR2 YSYEKL. The CDR3 spells CASSQGPRGARRASTDTQYF. Written as DNA, the CDR3 is TGCGCCAGCAGCCAAGGGCCCCGGGGGGCGCGTCGTGCTAGCACAGATACGCAGTATTTT.

This clone was seen a few times. The chain recombines TRBV5-8 with TRBJ2-3; 11 bases fit TRBD2. This CDR3 is 16 amino acids long. The trim removed 4 bases at V and 2 bases at J, leaving 6 bases unmatched. The germline gives CDR1 SGHTS, CDR2 YDEGEE. CDR3 sequence: CASSRGTSGPTDTQYF. The CDR3, as DNA: TGTGCCAGCAGCCGCGGGACTAGCGGCCCCACAGATACGCAGTATTTT.

The V and J genes are TRBV6-5 and TRBJ2-1; the match to TRBD2 covers 9 bases. The V and J ends lost 2 bases and 6 bases, in that order; junction bases with no gene match: 8. Germline V gene data show CDR1 as MNHEY and CDR2 as SVGAGI. CDR3 length: 16 residues. The CDR3 spells CASSYRGGGQSNEQFF. The CDR3 DNA is TGTGCCAGCAGTTACCGCGGGGGGGGACAGTCCAATGAGCAGTTCTTC.

The rearrangement joins TRBV11-2 to TRBJ2-7; D is possibly TRBD2 (6 bases). There are 15 residues in the CDR3. Germline V gives CDR1 SGHAT, CDR2 FQNNGV. Trimming took 1 base from V and 0 from J, leaving 10 bases between them. DNA for the CDR3: TGTGCCAGCAGCTTAGGCCCCGGGGGCTCCTACGAGCAGTACTTC. As protein: CASSLGPGGSYEQYF.

V and J are TRBV28 and TRBJ2-3; D call uncertain. Looked up from germline, CDR1 is MDHEN and CDR2 is SYDVKM. The CDR3 covers 11 residues. Trimming pared 3 bases from V and 5 bases from J, leaving 3 bases between. The CDR3 bases are TGTGCCAGCAGTTTTCGAGATACGCAGTATTTT. Encoded protein: CASSFRDTQYF.

The V and J genes are TRBV27 and TRBJ1-6, with 7 bases aligning to TRBD1. Germline CDR1 reads MNHEY; CDR2 reads SMNVEV (reference sequence). This CDR3 comprises 16 residues. Trimming removed 4 bases from V and 4 bases from J; junction bases left unmatched: 7. For the CDR3, the DNA is TGTGCCAGCAGTTCCTACGACAGGGAGTATAATTCACCCCTCCACTTT. Amino acids: CASSSYDREYNSPLHF.

The chain combines TRBV28 with TRBJ2-7; 8 positions agree with TRBD2. CDR3 length: 10 residues. V shed 11 bases, J shed 3 bases, and the junction held 0 bases outside the gene matches. From germline, CDR1 is MDHEN and CDR2 SYDVKM. In DNA, the CDR3 is TGTGCCGCGGGGGGCTACGAGCAGTACTTC. The encoded protein is CAAGGYEQYF.

This clone was seen only once. The chain is built from TRBV4-1 and TRBJ2-1; 9 bases are a match to TRBD2. V shed 1 base and J 9 bases; nucleotides not matched to a gene: 13. The CDR3 has 17 amino acids. The germline V gene has CDR1 MGHRA and CDR2 YSYEKL. The CDR3: CASSQASTQREVGEQFF. CDR3 coding DNA: TGCGCCAGCAGCCAAGCGTCCACGCAGCGGGAGGTGGGTGAGCAGTTCTTC.

This rearrangement joins TRBV28 to TRBJ1-2; no definite D call. Germline V gene data show CDR1 as MDHEN and CDR2 as SYDVKM. The CDR3 is made up of 13 amino acids. Trimming left V 6 bases short and J 3 bases short, with 11 bases between. The CDR3 coding sequence is TGTGCCAGCAGCTATCTTAGCCACTATGGCTACACCTTC. Translating it yields CASSYLSHYGYTF.

The genes are TRBV7-9 and TRBJ1-4, with D tentatively TRBD1 (5 bases). Trimming cost V 4 bases and J 3 bases, with 18 bases left between them. The CDR3 has 17 residues. Germline CDR1 and CDR2: SEHNR and FQNEAQ (reference sequence). CDR3 coding DNA: TGTGCCAGCAGCTCCAACAGGTACCCGGCGCCTAATGAAAAACTGTTTTTT. Its translation is CASSSNRYPAPNEKLFF.

The J gene is TRBJ2-7, the V gene TRBV10-1, with a possible D match to TRBD1 (6 bases). The CDR3 has 13 residues. V was cut by 7 bases and J by 3 bases, with 13 bases left in between. The V gene's germline CDR1 is WNHNN and CDR2 SYGVQD (reference sequence). The CDR3 nucleotides read TGCGCCAGCATAGTAGAGGACAGCTACGAGCAGTACTTC. Its translation is CASIVEDSYEQYF.

In the case of this clone: At one end, the junction sequence differs from germline, possibly due to a read error. This chain uses TRBV28 with TRBJ2-7; D perhaps matches TRBD2 (6 bases). The germline gives CDR1 MDHEN, CDR2 SYDVKM. The CDR3 runs to 14 residues. CDR3 sequence (DNA): TGTGCCAGCAGTTTAACGGGAGTCTCCCACGAGCAGTACTTC. Translation gives CASSLTGVSHEQYF.

The J gene is TRBJ1-5, the V gene TRBV7-9; D is possibly TRBD1 (5 bases). The CDR3 contains 14 residues. Germline V gene sequence: CDR1 SEHNR, CDR2 FQNEAQ (reference sequence). Trimming took off 5 bases at V and 7 bases at J, with 15 bases between the two ends. In nucleotides, the CDR3 is TGTGCCAGCAGCCGCGACAGAAACGAACAGCCCCAGCATTTT. Its protein product is CASSRDRNEQPQHF. Combining the CDR3 with reference TRBV7-9 and TRBJ1-5 gives the whole variable domain DTGVSQNPRHKITKRGQNVTFRCDPISEHNRLYWYRQTLGQGPEFLTYFQNEAQLEKSRLLSDRFSAERPKGSFSTLEIQRTEQGDSAMYLCASSRDRNEQPQHFGDGTRLSIL.

This chain joins TRBV7-3 and TRBJ2-7; TRBD2 aligns across 11 bases. Germline loops: CDR1 SGHTA, CDR2 FQGTGA. With V trimmed by 0 bases and J by 1 base, 5 bases remained unmatched. This CDR3 spans 17 amino acids. This chain's CDR3 is CASSLTGTSGLSYEQYF. The CDR3 region has the DNA TGTGCCAGCAGCTTAACCGGGACTAGCGGATTATCCTACGAGCAGTACTTC.

V and J are TRBV5-6 and TRBJ2-3, with D possibly TRBD1 on 6 matching bases. The CDR3 contains 15 residues. The V end lost 1 base, the J end lost 4 bases, and 13 bases lay between the germline ends. Germline V gene data show CDR1 as SGHDT and CDR2 as YYEEEE. As DNA, the CDR3 is TGTGCCAGCAGCTTGACAGGGTTTAACGCAGATACGCAGTATTTT. Its translation: CASSLTGFNADTQYF.

The chain has TRBV7-8 and TRBJ2-7; 10 bases agree with TRBD1. V lost 6 bases to trimming and J lost 6 bases; unmatched junction nucleotides: 14. From germline, CDR1 is SGHVS and CDR2 FQNEAQ. The CDR3 is made up of 16 amino acids. The CDR3 DNA is TGTGCCAGCAGTAAGAATGATCCGGGACAGGGGAGCGAGCAGTACTTC. This encodes CASSKNDPGQGSEQYF.

The rearrangement joins TRBV2 to TRBJ1-3, with D perhaps matching TRBD1 (5 bases). The CDR3 is made up of 13 amino acids. Germline V lookup: CDR1 SNHLY, CDR2 FYNNEI. V was trimmed by 6 bases and J by 7 bases, leaving 13 bases between them. In DNA, the CDR3 is TGTGCCAGCAGGACAGCCGCCGGGAACACCATATATTTT. The encoded protein is CASRTAAGNTIYF.

The chain has TRBV10-1 and TRBJ1-1; 7 bases are a match to TRBD1. With 4 bases clipped from V and 7 bases from J, the junction kept 6 bases outside the gene matches. The CDR3 length is 13 residues. Per the germline V gene, CDR1 is WNHNN and CDR2 is SYGVQD (reference sequence). The DNA for the CDR3 is TGCGCCAGCAGTGTGGACAGGACAAGTGAAGCTTTCTTT. It codes for CASSVDRTSEAFF.

CDR3 coding DNA: TGTGCCAGTAGTTCGGGACTAGCGGGAGTTTTGTCGGATACGCAGTATTTT. Its protein is CASSSGLAGVLSDTQYF. The V call is TRBV19, the J call TRBJ2-3, with 14 bases aligning to TRBD2. CDR1 and CDR2 from the germline V gene are LNHDA and SQIVND (reference sequence). The CDR3 extends over 17 amino acids. V lost 5 bases and J lost 6; bases outside the gene matches: 10.

This chain links TRBV9 with TRBJ2-1; TRBD1 aligns across 7 bases. V gave up 3 bases and J gave up 4 bases; unmatched junction bases: 10. The CDR3 is 16 residues long. Germline values: CDR1 SGDLS, CDR2 YYNGEE. As DNA, the CDR3 is TGTGCCAGCAGCGGTAGAACCGGGACAGAATACAATGAGCAGTTCTTC. Residues: CASSGRTGTEYNEQFF. The full variable domain, in which reference TRBV9 and TRBJ2-1 provide the parts outside the CDR3, is DSGVTQTPKHLITATGQRVTLRCSPRSGDLSVYWYQQSLDQGLQFLIQYYNGEERAKGNILERFSAQQFPDLHSELNLSSLELGDSALYFCASSGRTGTEYNEQFFGPGTRLTVL.

This chain links TRBV4-1 with TRBJ2-5; D is possibly TRBD2 (5 bases). Germline V CDR1 and CDR2: MGHRA, YSYEKL. The CDR3 runs 13 residues. V was cut by 0 bases and J by 4 bases, with 6 bases left in between. Here the CDR3 reads CASSQDLAETQYF. The CDR3, as DNA: TGCGCCAGCAGCCAAGACCTAGCAGAGACCCAGTACTTC.

This chain connects TRBV18 to TRBJ1-3, with 7 bases matching TRBD1. This CDR3 is 16 amino acids long. CDR1 and CDR2 from the germline V gene are KGHSH and LQKENI. J lost 0 bases, V lost 3 bases, and 5 bases had no gene match. The CDR3 here is CASSPEGQISGNTIYF. In DNA form, the CDR3 reads TGTGCCAGCTCACCTGAGGGACAGATCTCTGGAAACACCATATATTTT.

This chain joins TRBV11-2 and TRBJ1-3, with TRBD1 matching 10 bases. CDR1 and CDR2 from the germline V gene are SGHAT and FQNNGV. The CDR3 is 15 residues long. V lost 7 bases to trimming and J lost 0 bases; unmatched junction nucleotides: 3. The CDR3 protein is CASTRDRGSGNTIYF. In nucleotides, the CDR3 is TGTGCCAGCACCCGGGACAGGGGCTCTGGAAACACCATATATTTT. Full variable domain (remainder filled in from reference TRBV11-2 and TRBJ1-3): EAGVAQSPRYKIIEKRQSVAFWCNPISGHATLYWYQQILGQGPKLLIQFQNNGVVDDSQLPKDRFSAERLKGVDSTLKIQPAKLEDSAVYLCASTRDRGSGNTIYFGEGSWLTVV.

This clone was recorded once. The chain combines TRBV7-3 with TRBJ2-7, with 8 positions matching TRBD2. Germline assignment: CDR1 SGHTA and CDR2 FQGTGA. This CDR3 comprises 15 residues. Trimming at V came to 5 bases and at J to 7 bases, leaving 13 bases not matched to a gene. CDR3 sequence reads: CASSLQGLASDEQYF. The CDR3 DNA sequence: TGTGCCAGCAGCCTCCAAGGACTAGCTTCCGATGAGCAGTACTTC.

This chain joins TRBV28 and TRBJ1-2, with 8 bases matching TRBD1. CDR3 length equals 17 residues. The trim removed 2 bases at V and 6 bases at J, leaving 14 bases unmatched. Germline CDR1 MDHEN, CDR2 SYDVKM. Here the CDR3 DNA reads TGTGCCAGCAGTTTACTTCAGGATCTCAGGGGGCTTCATGGCTACACCTTC. Its protein is CASSLLQDLRGLHGYTF.

This chain connects TRBV6-5 to TRBJ1-6; TRBD1 agrees at 10 bases. The CDR3 has 15 residues. Trimming took 7 bases from V and 8 from J; bases not matched to a gene: 8. CDR1 is MNHEY, CDR2 SVGAGI, per germline. CDR3 nucleotide sequence: TGTGCCAGCAATCGGGGGGACAGGGGTGATTCACCCCTCCACTTT. It translates to CASNRGDRGDSPLHF.

This chain uses TRBV4-2 with TRBJ1-3, with D possibly TRBD1 on 6 matching bases. CDR3 length equals 15 residues. Germline CDR1 reads LGHNA; CDR2 reads YNFKEQ. Trimming cost V 0 bases and J 4 bases, with 10 bases left between them. CDR3 sequence: CASSQEGAGGNTIYF. CDR3 nucleotides: TGTGCCAGCAGCCAAGAGGGGGCCGGAGGAAACACCATATATTTT.

This chain joins TRBV11-2 and TRBJ2-5, with D perhaps TRBD2 (6 bases). This CDR3 contains 13 residues. Germline assignment: CDR1 SGHAT and CDR2 FQNNGV. Trimming shortened V by 3 bases and J by 2 bases, and 7 bases separated the two germline ends. As DNA, the CDR3 is TGTGCCAGCAGCTTCGGGACTCAAGAGACCCAGTACTTC. It specifies CASSFGTQETQYF.

The chain links TRBV14 to TRBJ1-1; the D gene is possibly TRBD1 (6 bases). Germline lookup yields CDR1 SGHDN and CDR2 FVKESK. The V and J ends lost 1 base and 0 bases respectively, with 27 bases between them. This CDR3 has 21 amino acids. The CDR3 region has the DNA TGTGCCAGCAGCCAAGGGATGACACAAGGAAGGTTACAGGGCTTGAACACTGAAGCTTTCTTT. It yields the protein CASSQGMTQGRLQGLNTEAFF.